This is a list of T cell receptor beta chains from one sample in a study of PD-1 blockade in classical Hodgkin lymphoma. Some clones are missing from TCRdb's copy, which holds only in-frame ones; the method was immunoSEQ multiplex PCR. The data hold under 20,000 clones, with about four fifths observed a single time. Sequenced material: peripheral blood mononuclear cells (PBMCs), taken before the second cycle of nivolumab. The source is a human donor with classical Hodgkin lymphoma. CDR3s include the opening cysteine and the closing phenylalanine or tryptophan. Each record gives: V gene, D gene, clone size, J gene, CDR3 protein, CDR3 DNA. The D gene is left open where the match is weak. Rows may omit the clone size; those that give it use once, few, many or a size class.

TRBV7-2	-	-	TRBJ2-3	CASSLKDTQYF	TGTGCCAGCAGCTTAAAGGATACGCAGTATTTT
TRBV29-1	-	few	TRBJ2-7	CSVLTANSYEQYF	TGCAGCGTTCTAACAGCCAACTCCTACGAGCAGTACTTC
TRBV7-8	-	-	TRBJ1-1	CASSLRAAGEPEAFF	TGTGCCAGCAGCTTAAGGGCTGCTGGGGAACCTGAAGCTTTCTTT
TRBV5-1	-	once	TRBJ2-7	CASSPGPVGEQYF	TGCGCCAGCAGCCCGGGCCCTGTCGGCGAGCAGTACTTC
TRBV5-4	-	-	TRBJ2-5	CASSLSLGTQYF	TGTGCCAGCAGCTTGAGCTTGGGGACCCAGTACTTC
TRBV19	-	once	TRBJ2-2	CASSIPRVGTGELFF	TGTGCCAGTAGTATACCCAGGGTGGGCACCGGGGAGCTGTTTTTT
TRBV7-2	-	-	TRBJ2-7	CASSLEGAKGEQYF	TGTGCCAGCAGCTTGGAGGGGGCTAAGGGCGAGCAGTACTTC
TRBV12-5	-	-	TRBJ2-7	CASGPRDTYEQYF	TGTGCTAGTGGACCCCGGGACACCTACGAGCAGTACTTC
TRBV4-3	-	once	TRBJ2-6	CASSPGVQGSGANVLTF	TGCGCCAGCAGCCCAGGAGTCCAGGGGTCTGGGGCCAACGTCCTGACTTTC
TRBV27	-	-	TRBJ2-7	CASSLKGGAYEQYF	TGTGCCAGCAGTTTAAAGGGGGGGGCCTACGAGCAGTACTTC
TRBV6-1	TRBD1	-	TRBJ1-2	CASLFGDRANYGYTF	TGTGCCAGCCTATTCGGGGACAGAGCTAACTATGGCTACACCTTC
TRBV7-2	-	-	TRBJ2-3	CASSLTGLGHYF	TGTGCCAGCAGCTTAACAGGGCTAGGACACTATTTT
TRBV5-6	-	-	TRBJ1-6	CASSLQGGVVNSPLHF	TGTGCCAGCAGCTTACAGGGTGGGGTTGTAAATTCACCCCTCCACTTT
TRBV2	-	-	TRBJ1-1	CASRILGRNTEAFF	TGTGCCAGCCGAATCCTGGGAAGGAACACTGAAGCTTTCTTT
TRBV27	-	-	TRBJ2-1	CASSLEGIYNEQFF	TGTGCCAGCAGTTTAGAGGGGATCTACAATGAGCAGTTCTTC
TRBV29-1	TRBD1	-	TRBJ2-2	CSGGTGYTGELFF	TGCAGCGGCGGGACAGGGTACACCGGGGAGCTGTTTTTT